One and the same sample provided the 16 T cell receptor beta chains below, sequenced in a study of T-cell memory formation after mild COVID-19. Each CDR3 protein gets one entry after TCRdb re-called the 5' RACE reads with MiXCR. Found here are approximately 440,000 distinct CDR3 sequences, about 20% of them singletons; the top ten hold roughly 8%. Sequencing was performed on PBMCs or a T cell subset sorted from them (not recorded which). The receptor source for this set is an adult woman who had mild COVID-19 (a few samples of this study predate the infection). Cell type and time point are not known.

The CDR3 loop reads CASSLRDTIISYNEQFF. In nucleotides, the CDR3 is TGTGCCAGCAGCTTAAGGGACACCATTATCTCCTACAATGAGCAGTTCTTC. V usage is TRBV7-9 and J usage is TRBJ2-1, with a tentative D call TRBD1 (6 bases). The length of the CDR3 is 17 residues. Germline V gene data show CDR1 as SEHNR and CDR2 as FQNEAQ (reference sequence). With 2 bases removed from V and 0 bases from J, the gap between germline ends came to 14 bases. Using reference TRBV7-9 and TRBJ2-1 for the parts outside the CDR3, the full variable domain is DTGVSQNPRHKITKRGQNVTFRCDPISEHNRLYWYRQTLGQGPEFLTYFQNEAQLEKSRLLSDRFSAERPKGSFSTLEIQRTEQGDSAMYLCASSLRDTIISYNEQFFGPGTRLTVL.

This chain connects TRBV3-1 to TRBJ2-6; a possible D gene is TRBD2 (6 bases). Trimming pared 4 bases from V and 11 bases from J, leaving 12 bases between. CDR1 and CDR2 (germline): LGHDT, YNNKEL (reference sequence). This CDR3 contains 13 residues. The CDR3 DNA reads as TGTGCCAGCAGCCGAGGGACTCCTCACGTCCTGACTTTC. Its protein is CASSRGTPHVLTF.

The chain combines TRBV5-4 with TRBJ2-7, with TRBD2 identical over 8 bases. CDR1 SGHNT and CDR2 YYREEE come from the germline V gene (reference sequence). The V gene end was trimmed by 4 bases and the J gene end by 7 bases; junction bases not matched to a gene: 7. CDR3 size: 13 residues. The CDR3 region has the DNA TGTGCCAGCAGCGCGGGGGGATCCTGGGAGCAGTACTTC. Its protein is CASSAGGSWEQYF.

The chain employs TRBV6-5 and TRBJ1-1; TRBD1 might be the D (6 bases). CDR3 size: 15 residues. Germline CDR1 is MNHEY and CDR2 is SVGAGI. The ends were cut back, 4 bases at V and 5 bases at J, with 17 bases in the middle. The CDR3 reads CASSSYQGSNTEAFF. For the CDR3, the DNA is TGTGCCAGCAGTTCCTATCAGGGGTCAAATACTGAAGCTTTCTTT.

This clonotype was counted many times. The chain recombines TRBV20-1 with TRBJ1-1; D unresolved. The germline gives CDR1 DFQATT, CDR2 SNEGSKA (reference sequence). The CDR3 is 13 residues long. The V end was cut by 3 bases, the J end by 3 bases, with 11 bases between. The CDR3 coding sequence is TGCAGTGCTAGGAGGAGGTCCGACACTGAAGCTTTCTTT. This encodes CSARRRSDTEAFF.

This clonotype was detected a few times. The V call is TRBV11-2, the J call TRBJ2-2, with TRBD2 matching over 8 bases. This CDR3 has 16 residues. The V gene's germline CDR1 is SGHAT and CDR2 FQNNGV. V lost 3 bases to trimming and J lost 10 bases; unmatched junction nucleotides: 13. CDR3 sequence (DNA): TGTGCCAGCAGCTTCGGACTAGCCCCTCGCGTGGAGGAGCTGTTTTTT. The encoded protein is CASSFGLAPRVEELFF. The entire variable domain, with the rest obtained from reference TRBV11-2 and TRBJ2-2, is as follows: EAGVAQSPRYKIIEKRQSVAFWCNPISGHATLYWYQQILGQGPKLLIQFQNNGVVDDSQLPKDRFSAERLKGVDSTLKIQPAKLEDSAVYLCASSFGLAPRVEELFFGEGSRLTVL.

The chain is built from TRBV2 and TRBJ2-7; TRBD2 agrees at 7 bases. With V trimmed by 6 bases and J by 2 bases, 7 bases remained unmatched. The germline V gene has CDR1 SNHLY and CDR2 FYNNEI. This CDR3 comprises 14 residues. The CDR3: CASRTRDYPYEQYF. The CDR3 region has the DNA TGTGCCAGCAGGACCCGGGACTATCCCTACGAGCAGTACTTC.

The V gene is TRBV7-9, the J gene TRBJ2-3; 9 bases agree with TRBD2. The CDR3 consists of 15 residues. Trimming at V came to 5 bases and at J to 2 bases, leaving 5 bases not matched to a gene. Germline V lookup: CDR1 SEHNR, CDR2 FQNEAQ (reference sequence). The CDR3 here is CASSPAGGHTDTQYF. The CDR3 nucleotides read TGTGCCAGCAGCCCCGCGGGAGGGCACACAGATACGCAGTATTTT.

This clonotype occurred a few times. The chain has TRBV5-1 and TRBJ1-1, with a weak D call TRBD1 (5 bases). In germline, CDR1 is SGHRS, CDR2 YFSETQ. V was shortened by 4 bases and J by 9 bases, with 13 bases between the two germline ends. The length of the CDR3 is 12 residues. The CDR3 DNA sequence: TGCGCCAGCAGCAGTGATACGGGGCAAGCTTTCTTT. Protein sequence: CASSSDTGQAFF.

The rearrangement joins TRBV15 to TRBJ2-2, with 7 bases aligning to TRBD2. Germline lookup yields CDR1 LNHNV and CDR2 YYDKDF (reference sequence). J was trimmed by 5 bases and V by 2 bases; bases with no gene match: 14. The CDR3 totals 18 residues. CDR3 DNA: TGTGCCACCAGCAGATTTTCCCCAACTGCGGGAGAAACCGGGGAGCTGTTTTTT. Its translation: CATSRFSPTAGETGELFF. The full variable domain, its missing parts supplied by reference TRBV15 and TRBJ2-2, is DAMVIQNPRYQVTQFGKPVTLSCSQTLNHNVMYWYQQKSSQAPKLLFHYYDKDFNNEADTPDNFQSRRPNTSFCFLDIRSPGLGDTAMYLCATSRFSPTAGETGELFFGEGSRLTVL.

This clonotype was seen only a few times. The gene calls are TRBV6-2 or TRBV6-3 and TRBJ2-5; no reliable D call. Trimming took 0 bases from V and 4 from J, leaving 9 bases between them. CDR3 length equals 14 residues. Germline V gene sequence: CDR1 MNHEY, CDR2 SVGEGT. CDR3 in DNA: TGTGCCAGCAGTTACTCTGGACCGGGAGAGACCCAGTACTTC. This encodes CASSYSGPGETQYF.

The chain couples TRBV19 to TRBJ1-6; D possibly corresponds to TRBD1 (6 bases). Germline values: CDR1 LNHDA, CDR2 SQIVND (reference sequence). Between the trimmed V and J ends, which lost 10 bases and 6 bases, there was a span of 13 bases. The CDR3 is made up of 13 amino acids. The CDR3 nucleotides are TGTGCCACCCGGGACATGGGTAATTCACCCCTCCACTTT. Protein: CATRDMGNSPLHF.

About this clonotype itself: One junction end does not reproduce the germline sequence, and a read error may be involved. The J gene is TRBJ2-1, the V gene TRBV7-9; D uncertain. The CDR3 covers 12 residues. The germline V gene encodes CDR1 SEHNR and CDR2 FQNEAQ (reference sequence). The CDR3 sequence: CASSPVTPPSVF. CDR3 nucleotides: TGTGCCAGCAGCCCTGTGACTCCTCCGTCGGTCTTC.

For this clonotype: One junction end does not reproduce the germline sequence, and a read error may be involved. The V and J genes are TRBV14 and TRBJ2-1, with 8 nucleotides matching TRBD2. Germline CDR1 SGHDN, CDR2 FVKESK. The CDR3 consists of 14 residues. CDR3 sequence reads: CSSDSGGTYNEQFF. DNA of the CDR3: TGTTCCAGTGACAGCGGGGGTACCTACAATGAGCAGTTCTTC.

The chain recombines TRBV12-3 or TRBV12-4 with TRBJ2-2; D call uncertain. V lost 3 bases and J lost 7, with 9 bases in between. The CDR3 covers 13 residues. The CDR3, as DNA: TGTGCCAGCAGTTTTCGGGCTGGCGGGGAGCTGTTTTTT. Its translation: CASSFRAGGELFF.

The rearrangement uses TRBV7-3 and TRBJ2-7; 8 bases align to TRBD1. Germline V gives CDR1 SGHTA, CDR2 FQGTGA. V gave up 5 bases and J gave up 0 bases; unmatched junction bases: 6. CDR3 length: 15 residues. The CDR3, as DNA: TGTGCCAGCAGCCGGACCGGGACAGGCTCCTACGAGCAGTACTTC. Protein: CASSRTGTGSYEQYF.